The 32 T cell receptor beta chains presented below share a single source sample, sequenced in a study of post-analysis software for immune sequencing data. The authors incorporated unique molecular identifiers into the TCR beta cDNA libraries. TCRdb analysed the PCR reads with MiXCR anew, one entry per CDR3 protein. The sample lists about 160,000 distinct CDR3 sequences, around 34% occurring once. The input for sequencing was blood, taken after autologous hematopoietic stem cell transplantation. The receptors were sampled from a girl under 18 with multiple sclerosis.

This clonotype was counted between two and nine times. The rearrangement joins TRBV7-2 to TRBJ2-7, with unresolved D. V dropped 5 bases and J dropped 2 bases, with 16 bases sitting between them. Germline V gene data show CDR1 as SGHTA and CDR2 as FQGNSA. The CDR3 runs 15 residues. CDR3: CASSPHPRTTYEQYF. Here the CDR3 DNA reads TGTGCCAGCAGCCCCCACCCGCGGACCACCTACGAGCAGTACTTC.

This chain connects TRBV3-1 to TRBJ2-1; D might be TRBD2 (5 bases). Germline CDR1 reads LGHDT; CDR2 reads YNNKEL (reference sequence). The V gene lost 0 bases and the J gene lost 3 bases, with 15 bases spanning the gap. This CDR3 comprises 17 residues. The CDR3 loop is CASSQEGVAPGYNEQFF. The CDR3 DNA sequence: TGTGCCAGCAGCCAAGAGGGAGTAGCCCCCGGCTACAATGAGCAGTTCTTC.

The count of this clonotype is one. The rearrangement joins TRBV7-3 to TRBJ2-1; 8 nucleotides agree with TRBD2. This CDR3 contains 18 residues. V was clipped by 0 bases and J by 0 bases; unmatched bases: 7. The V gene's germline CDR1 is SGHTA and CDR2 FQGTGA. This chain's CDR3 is CASSLTSGTLSSYNEQFF. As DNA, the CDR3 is TGTGCCAGCAGCTTAACTAGCGGGACATTGAGCTCCTACAATGAGCAGTTCTTC.

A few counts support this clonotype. DNA of the CDR3: TGTGCCAGCAGTCTCCCCGTGGGTGAGCAGTTCTTC. This gives the protein CASSLPVGEQFF. This chain uses TRBV6-5 with TRBJ2-1, with D unclear. Per germline, CDR1 MNHEY and CDR2 SVGAGI. The CDR3 is made up of 12 amino acids. The V end was cut by 5 bases, the J end by 9 bases, with 11 bases between.

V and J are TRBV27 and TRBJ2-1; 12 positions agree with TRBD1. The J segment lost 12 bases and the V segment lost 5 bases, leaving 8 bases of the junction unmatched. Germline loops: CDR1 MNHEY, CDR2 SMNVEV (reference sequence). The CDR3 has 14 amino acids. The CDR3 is CASSPGTGGTVQFF. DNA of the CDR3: TGTGCCAGCAGTCCGGGGACAGGGGGCACTGTGCAGTTCTTC.

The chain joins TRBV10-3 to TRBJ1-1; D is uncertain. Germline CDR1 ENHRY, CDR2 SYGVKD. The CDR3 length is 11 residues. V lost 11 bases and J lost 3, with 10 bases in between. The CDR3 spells CAAMTDTEAFF. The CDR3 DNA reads TGTGCCGCCATGACGGACACTGAAGCTTTCTTT.

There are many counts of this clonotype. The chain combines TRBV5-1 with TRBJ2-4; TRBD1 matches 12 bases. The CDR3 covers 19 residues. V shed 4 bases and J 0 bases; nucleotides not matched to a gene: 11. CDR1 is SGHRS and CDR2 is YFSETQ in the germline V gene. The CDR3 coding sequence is TGCGCCAGCAGCCGACACCGGGACAGGGGGCCCCTAGCCAAAAACATTCAGTACTTC. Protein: CASSRHRDRGPLAKNIQYF. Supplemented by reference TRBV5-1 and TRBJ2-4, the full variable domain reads KAGVTQTPRYLIKTRGQQVTLSCSPISGHRSVSWYQQTPGQGLQFLFEYFSETQRNKGNFPGRFSGRQFSNSRSEMNVSTLELGDSALYLCASSRHRDRGPLAKNIQYFGAGTRLSVL.

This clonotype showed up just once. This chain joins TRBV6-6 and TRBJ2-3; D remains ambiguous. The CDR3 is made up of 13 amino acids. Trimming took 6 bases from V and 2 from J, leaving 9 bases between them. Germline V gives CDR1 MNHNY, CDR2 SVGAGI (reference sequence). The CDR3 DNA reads TGTGCCAGCAGACTAACCCTCACAGATACGCAGTATTTT. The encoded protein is CASRLTLTDTQYF.

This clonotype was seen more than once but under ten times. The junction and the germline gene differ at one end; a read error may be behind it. The CDR3 nucleotides read TGCGCCAGCAGTTTGGACCGAAACATTCAGTACTTC. It specifies CASSLDRNIQYF. This chain joins TRBV5-1 and TRBJ2-4; D uncertain. This CDR3 is built from 12 residues. Germline V CDR1 and CDR2: SGHRS, YFSETQ. Drawing the rest from reference TRBV5-1 and TRBJ2-4, the complete variable domain is KAGVTQTPRYLIKTRGQQVTLSCSPISGHRSVSWYQQTPGQGLQFLFEYFSETQRNKGNFPGRFSGRQFSNSRSEMNVSTLELGDSALYLCASSLDRNIQYFGAGTRLSVL.

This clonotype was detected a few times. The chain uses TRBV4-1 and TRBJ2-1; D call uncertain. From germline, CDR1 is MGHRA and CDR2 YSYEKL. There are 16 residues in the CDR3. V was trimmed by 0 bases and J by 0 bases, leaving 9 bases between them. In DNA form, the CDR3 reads TGCGCCAGCAGCCAAGATTTAAGGAGCTCCTACAATGAGCAGTTCTTC. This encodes CASSQDLRSSYNEQFF.

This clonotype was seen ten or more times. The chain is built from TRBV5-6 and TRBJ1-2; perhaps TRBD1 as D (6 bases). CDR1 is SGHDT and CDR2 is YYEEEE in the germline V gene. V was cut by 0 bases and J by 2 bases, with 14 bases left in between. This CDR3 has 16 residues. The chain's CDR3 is CASSLGGGSLNYGYTF. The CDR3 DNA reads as TGTGCCAGCAGCTTGGGGGGGGGCAGTCTCAACTATGGCTACACCTTC.

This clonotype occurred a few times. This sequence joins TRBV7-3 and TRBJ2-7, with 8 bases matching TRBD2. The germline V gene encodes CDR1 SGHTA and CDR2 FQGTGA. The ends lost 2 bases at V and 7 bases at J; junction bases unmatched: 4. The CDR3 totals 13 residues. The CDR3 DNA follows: TGTGCCAGCAGCTTAGGGATAGCGGGAGAGCAGTACTTC. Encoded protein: CASSLGIAGEQYF.

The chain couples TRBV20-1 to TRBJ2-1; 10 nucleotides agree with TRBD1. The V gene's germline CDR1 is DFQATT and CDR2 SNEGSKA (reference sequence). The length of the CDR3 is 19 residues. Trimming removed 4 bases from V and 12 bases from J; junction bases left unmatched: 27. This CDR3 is CSATPDRGSLLRESSGQFF. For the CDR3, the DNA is TGCAGTGCTACCCCGGACAGGGGGTCCCTATTGCGGGAGAGCTCAGGGCAGTTCTTC.

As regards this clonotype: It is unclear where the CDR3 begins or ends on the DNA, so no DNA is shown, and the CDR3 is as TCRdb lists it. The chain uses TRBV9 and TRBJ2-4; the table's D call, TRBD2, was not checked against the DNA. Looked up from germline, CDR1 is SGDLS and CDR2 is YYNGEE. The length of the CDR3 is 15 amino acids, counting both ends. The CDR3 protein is CASSVGPGAAETRYF.

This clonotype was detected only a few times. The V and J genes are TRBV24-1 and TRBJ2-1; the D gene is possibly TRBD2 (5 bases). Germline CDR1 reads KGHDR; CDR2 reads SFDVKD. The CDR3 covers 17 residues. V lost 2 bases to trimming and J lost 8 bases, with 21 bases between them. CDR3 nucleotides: TGTGCCACCAGTGATTATCGAGGGCACGGCCCGGACGATGAGCAGTTCTTC. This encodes CATSDYRGHGPDDEQFF.

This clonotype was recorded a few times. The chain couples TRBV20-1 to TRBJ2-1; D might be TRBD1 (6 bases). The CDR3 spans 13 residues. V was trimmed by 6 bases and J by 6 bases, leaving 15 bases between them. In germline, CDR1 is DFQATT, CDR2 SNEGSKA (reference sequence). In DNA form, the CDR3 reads TGCAGTGCACCACCGGGACACACCAATGAGCAGTTCTTC. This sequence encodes CSAPPGHTNEQFF.

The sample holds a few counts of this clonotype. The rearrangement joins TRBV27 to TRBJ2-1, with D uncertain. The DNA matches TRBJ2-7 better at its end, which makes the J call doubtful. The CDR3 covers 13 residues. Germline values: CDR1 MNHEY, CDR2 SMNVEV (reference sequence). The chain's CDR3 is CASSFSSYNEQYF. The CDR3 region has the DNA TGTGCCAGCAGTTTTAGCTCCTACAATGAGCAGTACTTC.

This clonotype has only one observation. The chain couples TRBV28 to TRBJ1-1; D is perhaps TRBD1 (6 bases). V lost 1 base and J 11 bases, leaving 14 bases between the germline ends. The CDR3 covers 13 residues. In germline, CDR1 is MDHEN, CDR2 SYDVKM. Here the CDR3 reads CASSLLPQGEAFF. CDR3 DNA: TGTGCCAGCAGTTTATTACCACAGGGTGAGGCTTTCTTT. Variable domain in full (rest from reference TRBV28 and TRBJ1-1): DVKVTQSSRYLVKRTGEKVFLECVQDMDHENMFWYRQDPGLGLRLIYFSYDVKMKEKGDIPEGYSVSREKKERFSLILESASTNQTSMYLCASSLLPQGEAFFGQGTRLTVV.

CDR3 in DNA: TGTGCCAGCAGTTTACTCGGAGTCCCCTATGGCTACACCTTC. Translation gives CASSLLGVPYGYTF. The chain couples TRBV27 to TRBJ1-2; D is unresolved. The CDR3 extends over 14 amino acids. Trimming shortened V by 2 bases and J by 4 bases, and 11 bases separated the two germline ends. The germline CDR1 and CDR2 sequences are MNHEY and SMNVEV (reference sequence).

CDR3 sequence (DNA): TGTGCCAGCAGCCGTTGGGGCGGGAGCTTCTACAATGAGCAGTACTTC. It is translated as CASSRWGGSFYNEQYF. This chain links TRBV5-8 with TRBJ2-1, with 7 bases lining up with TRBD2. With the DNA end fitting TRBJ2-7 better, the J assignment may be wrong. The V gene's germline CDR1 is SGHTS and CDR2 YDEGEE. CDR3 size: 16 residues.

In nucleotides, the CDR3 is TGCAGTGCTCTGGGGGGGTCTAGCGGAAGCACAGATACGCAGTATTTT. It specifies CSALGGSSGSTDTQYF. The chain combines TRBV20-1 with TRBJ2-3; 7 positions match TRBD2. The V gene end was trimmed by 5 bases and the J gene end by 0 bases; junction bases not matched to a gene: 11. The CDR3 is made up of 16 amino acids. Germline V CDR1 and CDR2: DFQATT, SNEGSKA (reference sequence).

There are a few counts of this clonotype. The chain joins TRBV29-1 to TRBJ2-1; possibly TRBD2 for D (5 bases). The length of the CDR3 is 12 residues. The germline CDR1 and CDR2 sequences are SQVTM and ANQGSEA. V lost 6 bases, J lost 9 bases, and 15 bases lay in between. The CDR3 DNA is TGCAGCGTACTAGGTTTTGGAGTTGAGCAGTTCTTC. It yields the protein CSVLGFGVEQFF.

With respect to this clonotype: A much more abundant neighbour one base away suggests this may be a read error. CDR3 residues: CSVGRSAGGVDTQYF. For the CDR3, the DNA is TGCAGCGTTGGAAGGTCAGCGGGAGGCGTGGATACGCAGTATTTT. This chain uses TRBV29-1 with TRBJ2-3, with 9 bases fitting TRBD2. Germline CDR1 is SQVTM and CDR2 is ANQGSEA. This CDR3 comprises 15 residues. Trimming at V came to 4 bases and at J to 6 bases, leaving 11 bases not matched to a gene.

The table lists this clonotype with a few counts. The CDR3: CSVGKGVNTEAFF. As DNA, the CDR3 is TGCAGCGTTGGAAAGGGGGTGAACACTGAAGCTTTCTTT. V usage is TRBV29-1 and J usage is TRBJ1-1; a weak D match, TRBD1 (6 bases). Looked up from germline, CDR1 is SQVTM and CDR2 is ANQGSEA. The V end was cut by 4 bases, the J end by 0 bases, with 9 bases between. The CDR3 has 13 amino acids.

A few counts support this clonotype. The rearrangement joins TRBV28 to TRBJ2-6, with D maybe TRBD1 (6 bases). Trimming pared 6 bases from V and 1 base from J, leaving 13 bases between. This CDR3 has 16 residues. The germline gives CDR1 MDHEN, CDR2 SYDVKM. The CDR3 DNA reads TGTGCCAGCAGGCGACCTCAGGGGTCTGGGGCCAACGTCCTGACTTTC. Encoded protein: CASRRPQGSGANVLTF.

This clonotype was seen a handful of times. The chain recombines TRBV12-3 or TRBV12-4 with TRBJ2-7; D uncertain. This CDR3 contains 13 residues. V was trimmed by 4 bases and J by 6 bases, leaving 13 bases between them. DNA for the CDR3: TGTGCCAGCAGTTCTTCTGGTCCGCTCGAGCAGTACTTC. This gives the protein CASSSSGPLEQYF.

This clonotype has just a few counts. CDR3 nucleotide sequence: TGTGCCAGCAGTTTGGACAGGGGTTGGGGAAACATTCAGTACTTC. Translating it yields CASSLDRGWGNIQYF. The gene calls are TRBV6-5 and TRBJ2-4; TRBD1 aligns across 9 bases. The CDR3 is made up of 15 amino acids. Germline-derived CDR1 and CDR2 are MNHEY and SVGAGI. With 4 bases clipped from V and 6 bases from J, the junction kept 7 bases outside the gene matches.

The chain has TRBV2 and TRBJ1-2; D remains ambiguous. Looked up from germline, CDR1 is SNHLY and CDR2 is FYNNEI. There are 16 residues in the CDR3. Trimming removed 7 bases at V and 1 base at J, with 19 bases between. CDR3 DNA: TGTGCCAGCATAGCGACGGTGATATTACTTAACTATGGCTACACCTTC. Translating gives CASIATVILLNYGYTF.

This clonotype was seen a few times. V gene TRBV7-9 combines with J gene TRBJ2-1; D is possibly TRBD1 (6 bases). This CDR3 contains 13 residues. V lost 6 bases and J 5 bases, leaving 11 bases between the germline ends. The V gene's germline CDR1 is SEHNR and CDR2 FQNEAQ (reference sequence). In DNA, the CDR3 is TGTGCCAGCAGATCCGACAGGAACAATGAGCAGTTCTTC. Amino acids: CASRSDRNNEQFF.

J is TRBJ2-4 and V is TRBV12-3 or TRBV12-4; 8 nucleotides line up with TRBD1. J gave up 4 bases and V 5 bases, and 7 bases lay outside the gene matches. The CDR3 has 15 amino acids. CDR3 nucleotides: TGTGCCAGCAGTACCTGGGACAGGTCTAAAAACATTCAGTACTTC. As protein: CASSTWDRSKNIQYF.

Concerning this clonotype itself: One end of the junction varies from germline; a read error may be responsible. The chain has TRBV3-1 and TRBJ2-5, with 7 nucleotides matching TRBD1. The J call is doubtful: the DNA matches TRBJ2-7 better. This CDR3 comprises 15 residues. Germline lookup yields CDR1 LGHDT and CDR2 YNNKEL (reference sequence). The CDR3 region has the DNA TGTGCCAGCGGCCACCGGGACAGCGAATCCTACGAGCAGTACTTC. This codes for CASGHRDSESYEQYF.

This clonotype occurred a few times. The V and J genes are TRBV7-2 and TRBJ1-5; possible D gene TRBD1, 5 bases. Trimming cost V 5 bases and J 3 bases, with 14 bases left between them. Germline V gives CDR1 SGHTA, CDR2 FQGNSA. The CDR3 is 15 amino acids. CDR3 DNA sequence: TGTGCCAGCAGCCTTTCGGGGGTCACCAATCAGCCCCAGCATTTT. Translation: CASSLSGVTNQPQHF.